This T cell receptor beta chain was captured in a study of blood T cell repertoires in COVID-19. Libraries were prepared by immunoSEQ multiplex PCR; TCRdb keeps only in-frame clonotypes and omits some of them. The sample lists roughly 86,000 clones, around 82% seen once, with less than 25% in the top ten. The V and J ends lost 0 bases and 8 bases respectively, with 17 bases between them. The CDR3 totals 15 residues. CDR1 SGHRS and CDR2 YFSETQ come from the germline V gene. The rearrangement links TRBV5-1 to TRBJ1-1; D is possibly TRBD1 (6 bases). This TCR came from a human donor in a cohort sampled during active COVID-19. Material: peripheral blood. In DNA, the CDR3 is TGCGCCAGCAGCTTGGCCCGGGGGGCAGGAGGCGAAGCTTTCTTT. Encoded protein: CASSLARGAGGEAFF.